These 10 T cell receptor beta chains were all obtained from the same sample, sequenced in a study of CD8+CD57+ T cells in acquired aplastic anemia. TCR beta VDJ and CDR3 were profiled, and genomic DNA was the template. TCRdb reprocessed the reads via MiXCR and lists one record per CDR3 protein. The repertoire includes more than 100,000 distinct CDR3 sequences, roughly two fifths of them detected once, and 8% to 8.5% sits in the top ten. The sequencing input was sorted CD4+, CD8+, or CD8+CD57+ T cells (not recorded which) from PBMCs. These receptors were taken from a human donor in good health, serving as a control.

The sample holds one count of this clonotype. V and J are TRBV6-4 and TRBJ2-7; 12 bases line up with TRBD1. Per germline, CDR1 MRHNA and CDR2 SNTAGT. The J segment lost 5 bases and the V segment lost 2 bases, leaving 4 bases of the junction unmatched. The CDR3 extends over 15 amino acids. This CDR3 is CASSDDGTGGDEQYF. Here the CDR3 DNA reads TGTGCCAGCAGTGACGACGGGACAGGGGGCGACGAGCAGTACTTC.

This clonotype was counted many times. CDR3 DNA sequence: TGTGCCAGCAGCCGGGACAGAGGGGAAAAACTGTTTTTT. This gives the protein CASSRDRGEKLFF. The J gene is TRBJ1-4, the V gene TRBV7-7; 7 positions agree with TRBD1. This CDR3 has 13 residues. Per the germline V gene, CDR1 is SSHAT and CDR2 is FNYEAQ (reference sequence). Trimming took 5 bases from V and 8 from J; bases not matched to a gene: 5.

This clonotype was seen at least ten times. The chain has TRBV5-1 and TRBJ2-5; D gene ambiguous. The CDR3 sequence is 14 residues long. V gave up 0 bases and J gave up 2 bases, with 8 bases separating them. In germline, CDR1 is SGHRS, CDR2 YFSETQ. Here the CDR3 reads CASSLAGRQETQYF. DNA for the CDR3: TGCGCCAGCAGCTTGGCCGGCAGACAAGAGACCCAGTACTTC.

This clonotype was observed at least ten times. At one of its ends the junction is not consistent with the germline gene, which may arise from a read error. The chain carries TRBV27 and TRBJ2-7; no reliable D call. The CDR3 totals 13 residues. Germline loops: CDR1 MNHEY, CDR2 SMNVEV (reference sequence). CDR3 in DNA: TGTGCCAGCAGTCCGGGTCCCTCCCACGAGCAGTACTTC. Protein sequence: CASSPGPSHEQYF.

This clonotype was seen many times. This chain links TRBV10-1 with TRBJ2-2; D not resolved. Germline assignment: CDR1 WNHNN and CDR2 SYGVQD (reference sequence). Trimming removed 7 bases from V and 3 bases from J, with 12 bases in between. There are 14 residues in the CDR3. The CDR3 DNA reads TGCGCCAGCAATTTTAAACCTGACACCGGGGAGCTGTTTTTT. Its translation is CASNFKPDTGELFF.

The table lists this clonotype with many counts. The chain employs TRBV7-9 and TRBJ1-4, with D perhaps TRBD1 (5 bases). The CDR3 length is 14 residues. Germline-derived CDR1 and CDR2 are SEHNR and FQNEAQ (reference sequence). V lost 3 bases and J lost 8, with 13 bases in between. The CDR3 sequence: CASSLNRLSEKLFF. DNA of the CDR3: TGTGCCAGCAGCTTGAACAGGTTATCCGAAAAACTGTTTTTT.

This chain links TRBV19 with TRBJ1-5, with a possible D match to TRBD1 (5 bases). Trimming pared 10 bases from V and 4 bases from J, leaving 20 bases between. The CDR3 has 15 residues. In germline, CDR1 is LNHDA, CDR2 SQIVND (reference sequence). CDR3 loop: CATYDRGAPNQPQHF. The CDR3 DNA sequence: TGTGCCACCTATGACAGAGGTGCGCCTAATCAGCCCCAGCATTTT.

This chain connects TRBV19 to TRBJ2-7, with 7 bases matching TRBD1. V shed 6 bases, J shed 6 bases, and the junction held 11 bases outside the gene matches. CDR1 is LNHDA, CDR2 SQIVND, per germline (reference sequence). This CDR3 is built from 14 residues. For the CDR3, the DNA is TGTGCCAGTAGCCCCCGCCTCGCAGGGGGCGAGCAGTACTTC. This codes for CASSPRLAGGEQYF.

The sample holds many counts of this clonotype. The V call is TRBV5-1, the J call TRBJ1-1, with 12 nucleotides matching TRBD1. Germline values: CDR1 SGHRS, CDR2 YFSETQ. The CDR3 runs to 14 residues. V was clipped by 2 bases and J by 8 bases; unmatched bases: 4. The CDR3 bases are TGCGCCAGCAGCTTCGGGACAGGGGGCACCGAAGCTTTCTTT. It specifies CASSFGTGGTEAFF.

This clonotype was observed many times. The chain recombines TRBV11-3 with TRBJ1-1, with 7 nucleotides matching TRBD1. The CDR3 sequence is 17 residues long. V dropped 8 bases and J dropped 4; count of bases not matched to a gene: 19. Germline V lookup: CDR1 SGHNT, CDR2 YENEEA. In DNA form, the CDR3 reads TGTGCCAGCGTCGGGTACACTGTGGGACAGTCCGCCACTGAAGCTTTCTTT. This translates into CASVGYTVGQSATEAFF.